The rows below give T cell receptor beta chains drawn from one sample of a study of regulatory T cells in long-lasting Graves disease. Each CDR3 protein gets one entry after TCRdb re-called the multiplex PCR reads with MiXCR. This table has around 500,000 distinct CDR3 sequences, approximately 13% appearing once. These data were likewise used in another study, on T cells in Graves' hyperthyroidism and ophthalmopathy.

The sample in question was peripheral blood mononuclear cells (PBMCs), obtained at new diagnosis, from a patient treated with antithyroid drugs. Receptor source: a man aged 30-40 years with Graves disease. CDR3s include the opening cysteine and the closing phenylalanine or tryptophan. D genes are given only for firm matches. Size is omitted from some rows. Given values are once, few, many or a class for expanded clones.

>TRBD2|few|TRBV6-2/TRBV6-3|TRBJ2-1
CASSYFGGEAYNEQFF
TGTGCCAGCAGTTACTTTGGGGGGGAGGCATACAATGAGCAGTTCTTC
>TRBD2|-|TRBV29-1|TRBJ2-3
CSVDGGRGTDTQYF
TGCAGCGTTGATGGCGGGAGAGGCACAGATACGCAGTATTTT
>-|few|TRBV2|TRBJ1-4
CASSETVAFGKLFF
TGTGCCAGCAGTGAAACAGTCGCCTTCGGAAAACTGTTTTTT
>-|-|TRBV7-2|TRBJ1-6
CASSQDLSSPLHF
TGTGCCAGCAGCCAGGATCTTAGTTCACCCCTCCACTTT
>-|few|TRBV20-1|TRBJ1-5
CSASAVKGNNQPQHF
TGCAGTGCTAGTGCCGTTAAGGGGAACAATCAGCCCCAGCATTTT
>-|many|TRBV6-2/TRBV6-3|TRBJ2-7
CASSYSQGGSYEQYF
TGTGCCAGCAGTTACTCCCAAGGAGGGTCCTACGAGCAGTACTTC
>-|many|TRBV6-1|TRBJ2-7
CASRRGKGLGTPYEQYF
TGTGCCAGCAGGCGGGGCAAGGGGTTGGGGACTCCCTACGAGCAGTACTTC
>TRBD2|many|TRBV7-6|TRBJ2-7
CASRPASGSYEQYF
TGTGCCAGCAGGCCTGCTAGCGGGAGCTACGAGCAGTACTTC
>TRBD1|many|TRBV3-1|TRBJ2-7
CASSQERGRGEQYF
TGTGCCAGCAGCCAAGAGAGGGGGCGCGGGGAGCAGTACTTC
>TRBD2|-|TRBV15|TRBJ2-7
CATSRDRRFSGRVYEQYF
TGTGCCACCAGCAGAGATCGACGATTTAGCGGGAGAGTCTACGAGCAGTACTTC